This T cell receptor beta chain is from a study of shared clonotypes between healthy human individuals. Study-wide findings and caveats: Generation probability values for non-shared clonotypes were lower than those for clonotypes shared by all four donors. Despite large depth, rarefaction showed incomplete sorted-subset sequencing.

Worth noting for this clone: Antigen specificity is unknown.

The investigators split CD4+ cells into a CD45RA+ naive subset and a CD45RA-negative memory subset. Trimming left V 0 bases short and J 4 bases short, with 15 bases between. Germline CDR1 is SNHLY and CDR2 is FYNNEI. This CDR3 is built from 16 residues. Repertoires were generated with immunoSEQ multiplex PCR, while TCRdb's copy carries only in-frame clones and drops some. The sample has 2 million to 3 million clones; roughly 93% are singletons. The clonotype originates from a man between 18 and 35 years old in good health. Some clones in this sample may be carry-over from other donors' samples. The chain couples TRBV2 to TRBJ1-2; tentative D call: TRBD1 (5 bases). Material for sequencing was naive CD4+ T cells from PBMCs. Subset specified: CD45RA+ positively selected. CDR3 sequence: CASSEALPGTGYGYTF. DNA of the CDR3: TGTGCCAGCAGTGAAGCGCTTCCAGGGACGGGCTATGGCTACACCTTC.